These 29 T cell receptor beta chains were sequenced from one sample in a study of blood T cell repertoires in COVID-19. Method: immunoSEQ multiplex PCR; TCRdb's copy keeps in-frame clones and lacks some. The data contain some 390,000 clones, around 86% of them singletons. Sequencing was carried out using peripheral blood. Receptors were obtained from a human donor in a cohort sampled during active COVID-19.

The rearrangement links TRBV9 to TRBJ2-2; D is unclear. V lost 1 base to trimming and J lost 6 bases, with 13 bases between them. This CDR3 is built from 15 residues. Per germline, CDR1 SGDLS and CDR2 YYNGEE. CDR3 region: CASSVSSSGSGELFF. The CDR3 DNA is TGTGCCAGCAGCGTATCTTCTAGTGGCTCCGGGGAGCTGTTTTTT.

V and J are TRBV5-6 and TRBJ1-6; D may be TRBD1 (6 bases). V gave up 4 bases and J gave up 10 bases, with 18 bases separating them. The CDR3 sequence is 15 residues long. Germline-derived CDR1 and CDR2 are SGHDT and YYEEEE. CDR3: CASSRPGGSRSPLHF. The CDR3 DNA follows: TGTGCCAGCAGCCGCCCGGGGGGCTCAAGATCACCCCTCCACTTT.

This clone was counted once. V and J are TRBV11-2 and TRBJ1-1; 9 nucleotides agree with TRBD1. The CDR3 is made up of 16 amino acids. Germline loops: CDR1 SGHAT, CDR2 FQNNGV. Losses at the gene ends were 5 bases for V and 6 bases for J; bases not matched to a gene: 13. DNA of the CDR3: TGTGCCAGCAGCCGAGGGACAGGGCGCCACCCCGCTGAAGCTTTCTTT. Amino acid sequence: CASSRGTGRHPAEAFF.

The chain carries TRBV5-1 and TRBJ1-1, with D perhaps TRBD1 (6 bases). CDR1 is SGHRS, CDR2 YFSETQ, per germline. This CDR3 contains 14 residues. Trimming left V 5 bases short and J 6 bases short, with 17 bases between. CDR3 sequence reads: CASRTTGSDPEAFF. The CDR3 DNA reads TGCGCCAGCAGGACTACAGGGTCGGATCCTGAAGCTTTCTTT.

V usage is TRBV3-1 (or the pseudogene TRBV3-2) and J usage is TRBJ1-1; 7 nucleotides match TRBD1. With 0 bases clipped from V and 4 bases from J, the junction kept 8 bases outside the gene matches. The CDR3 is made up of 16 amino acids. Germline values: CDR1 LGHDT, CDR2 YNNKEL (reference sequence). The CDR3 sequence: CASSQDIPQGSTEAFF. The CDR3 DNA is TGTGCCAGCAGCCAAGATATCCCACAGGGGAGCACTGAAGCTTTCTTT.

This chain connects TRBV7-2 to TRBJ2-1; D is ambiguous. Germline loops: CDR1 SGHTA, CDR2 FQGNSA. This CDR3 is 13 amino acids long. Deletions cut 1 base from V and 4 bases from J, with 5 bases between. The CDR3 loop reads CASSLVGYNEQFF. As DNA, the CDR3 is TGTGCCAGCAGCTTAGTCGGGTACAATGAGCAGTTCTTC.

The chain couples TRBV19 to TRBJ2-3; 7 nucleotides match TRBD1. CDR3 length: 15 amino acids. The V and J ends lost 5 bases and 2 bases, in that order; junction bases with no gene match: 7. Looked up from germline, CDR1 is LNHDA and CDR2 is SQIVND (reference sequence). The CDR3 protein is CASSPRDSLTDTQYF. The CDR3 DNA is TGTGCCAGTAGTCCCCGGGACAGTCTCACAGATACGCAGTATTTT. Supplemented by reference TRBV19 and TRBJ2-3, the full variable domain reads DGGITQSPKYLFRKEGQNVTLSCEQNLNHDAMYWYRQDPGQGLRLIYYSQIVNDFQKGDIAEGYSVSREKKESFPLTVTSAQKNPTAFYLCASSPRDSLTDTQYFGPGTRLTVL.

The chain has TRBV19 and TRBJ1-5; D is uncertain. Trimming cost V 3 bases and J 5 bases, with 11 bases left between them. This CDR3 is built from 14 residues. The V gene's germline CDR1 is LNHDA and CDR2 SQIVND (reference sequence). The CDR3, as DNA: TGTGCCAGTAGTATTGGCAGGTCCGATCAGCCCCAGCATTTT. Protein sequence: CASSIGRSDQPQHF.

The CDR3: CASRLAAGGPDTQYF. In nucleotides, the CDR3 is TGTGCCAGTCGCCTTGCCGCGGGGGGGCCGGATACGCAGTATTTT. The chain has TRBV6-5 and TRBJ2-3, with 9 bases matching TRBD2. CDR1 and CDR2 (germline): MNHEY, SVGAGI. V shed 9 bases, J shed 6 bases, and the junction held 13 bases outside the gene matches. This CDR3 contains 15 residues.

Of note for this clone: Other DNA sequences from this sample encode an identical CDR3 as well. CDR3 region: CASSFLNEQFF. CDR3 DNA: TGTGCCAGCTCCTTCCTGAATGAGCAGTTCTTC. This sequence joins TRBV12-3 or TRBV12-4 and TRBJ2-1, with D uncertain. The CDR3 spans 11 residues. Trimming cost V 8 bases and J 7 bases, with 9 bases left between them.

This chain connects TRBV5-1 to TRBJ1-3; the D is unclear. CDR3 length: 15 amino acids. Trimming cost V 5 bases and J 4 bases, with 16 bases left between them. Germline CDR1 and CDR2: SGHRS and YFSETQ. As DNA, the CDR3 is TGCGCCAGCAGTTGGGTTGGAGAACCGGGAAACACCATATATTTT. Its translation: CASSWVGEPGNTIYF. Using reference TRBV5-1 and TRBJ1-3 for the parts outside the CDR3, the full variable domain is KAGVTQTPRYLIKTRGQQVTLSCSPISGHRSVSWYQQTPGQGLQFLFEYFSETQRNKGNFPGRFSGRQFSNSRSEMNVSTLELGDSALYLCASSWVGEPGNTIYFGEGSWLTVV.

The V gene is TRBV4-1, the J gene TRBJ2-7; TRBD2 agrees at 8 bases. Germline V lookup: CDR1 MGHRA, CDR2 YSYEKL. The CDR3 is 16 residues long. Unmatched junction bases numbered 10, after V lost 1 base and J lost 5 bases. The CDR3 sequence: CASSQGWLAGLHEQYF. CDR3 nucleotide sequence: TGCGCCAGCAGCCAAGGGTGGTTAGCGGGACTTCACGAGCAGTACTTC.

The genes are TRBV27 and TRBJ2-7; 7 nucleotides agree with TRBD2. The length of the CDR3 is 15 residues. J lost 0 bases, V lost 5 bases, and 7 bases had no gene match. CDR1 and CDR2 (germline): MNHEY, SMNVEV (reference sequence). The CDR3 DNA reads TGTGCCAGCAGTAAGAGGACGGGGGGCTCCTACGAGCAGTACTTC. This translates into CASSKRTGGSYEQYF.

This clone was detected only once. The CDR3 DNA reads as TGTGCCAGCAGCAGATTAGCGGATACGCAGTATTTT. This encodes CASSRLADTQYF. The gene calls are TRBV5-4 and TRBJ2-3; weak D call: TRBD2 (5 bases). Trimming took off 4 bases at V and 6 bases at J, with 9 bases between the two ends. CDR1 is SGHNT and CDR2 is YYREEE in the germline V gene (reference sequence). This CDR3 region has 12 residues.

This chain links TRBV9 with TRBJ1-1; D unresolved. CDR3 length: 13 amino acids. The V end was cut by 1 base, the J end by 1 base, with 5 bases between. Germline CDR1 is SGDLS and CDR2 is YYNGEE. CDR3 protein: CASSVRGNTEAFF. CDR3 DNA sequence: TGTGCCAGCAGCGTACGGGGGAACACTGAAGCTTTCTTT.

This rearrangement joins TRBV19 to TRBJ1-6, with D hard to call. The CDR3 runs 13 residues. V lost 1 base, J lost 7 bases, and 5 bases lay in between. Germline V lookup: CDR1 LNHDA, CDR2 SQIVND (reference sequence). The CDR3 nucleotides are TGTGCCAGTAGTATAGCCCGGAATTCACCCCTCCACTTT. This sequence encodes CASSIARNSPLHF.

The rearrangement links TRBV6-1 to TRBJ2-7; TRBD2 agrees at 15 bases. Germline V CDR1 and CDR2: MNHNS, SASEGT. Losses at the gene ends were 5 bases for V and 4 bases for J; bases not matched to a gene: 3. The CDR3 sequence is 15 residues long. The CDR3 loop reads CASSQGLAGGYEQYF. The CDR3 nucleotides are TGTGCCAGCAGTCAAGGACTAGCGGGGGGGTACGAGCAGTACTTC.

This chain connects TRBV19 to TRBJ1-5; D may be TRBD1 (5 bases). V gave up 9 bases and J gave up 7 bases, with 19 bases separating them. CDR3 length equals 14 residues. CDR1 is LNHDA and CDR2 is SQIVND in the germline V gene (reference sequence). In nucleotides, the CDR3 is TGTGCCAGCCAGACTAGGGGCTTACTGCAGCCCCAGCATTTT. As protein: CASQTRGLLQPQHF.

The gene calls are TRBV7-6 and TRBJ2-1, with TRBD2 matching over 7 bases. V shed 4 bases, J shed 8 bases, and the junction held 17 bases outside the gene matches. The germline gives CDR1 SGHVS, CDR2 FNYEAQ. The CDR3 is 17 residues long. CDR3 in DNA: TGTGCCAGCAGCTCCTTGGGGGGGGGAGGTCTGAGGGATGAGCAGTTCTTC. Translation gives CASSSLGGGGLRDEQFF.

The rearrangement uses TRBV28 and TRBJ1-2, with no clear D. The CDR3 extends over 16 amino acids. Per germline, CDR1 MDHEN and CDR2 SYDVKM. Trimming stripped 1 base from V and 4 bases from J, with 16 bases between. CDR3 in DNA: TGTGCCAGCAGTTTATCCGAAGTGAGGGAGAGCTATGGCTACACCTTC. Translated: CASSLSEVRESYGYTF.

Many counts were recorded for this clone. Here the CDR3 reads CASSRAGADSPLHF. The CDR3 DNA follows: TGCGCCAGCAGCCGAGCAGGGGCGGATTCACCCCTCCACTTT. The chain is built from TRBV5-1 and TRBJ1-6; D is possibly TRBD1 (6 bases). This CDR3 is 14 amino acids long. Trimming removed 4 bases at V and 8 bases at J, with 13 bases between. Germline V gene data show CDR1 as SGHRS and CDR2 as YFSETQ.

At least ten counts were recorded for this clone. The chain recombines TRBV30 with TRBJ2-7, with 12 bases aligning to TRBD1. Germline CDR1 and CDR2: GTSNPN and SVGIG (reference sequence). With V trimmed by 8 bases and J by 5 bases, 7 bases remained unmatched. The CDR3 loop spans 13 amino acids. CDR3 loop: CATTGTGGNEQYF. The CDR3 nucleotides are TGTGCCACGACCGGGACAGGGGGCAACGAGCAGTACTTC.

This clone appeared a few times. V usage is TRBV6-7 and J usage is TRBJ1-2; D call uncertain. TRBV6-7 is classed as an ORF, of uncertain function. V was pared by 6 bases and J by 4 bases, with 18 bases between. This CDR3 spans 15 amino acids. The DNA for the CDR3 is TGTGCCAGCAGGATGCCCGCAAGAGCCACCTATGGCTACACCTTC. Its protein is CASRMPARATYGYTF.

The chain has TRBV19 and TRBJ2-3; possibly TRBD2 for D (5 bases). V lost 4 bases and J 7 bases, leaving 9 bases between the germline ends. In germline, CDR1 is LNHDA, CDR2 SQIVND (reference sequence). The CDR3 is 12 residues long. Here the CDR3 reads CASSTQTNTQYF. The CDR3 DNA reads TGTGCCAGTAGTACGCAGACTAATACGCAGTATTTT.

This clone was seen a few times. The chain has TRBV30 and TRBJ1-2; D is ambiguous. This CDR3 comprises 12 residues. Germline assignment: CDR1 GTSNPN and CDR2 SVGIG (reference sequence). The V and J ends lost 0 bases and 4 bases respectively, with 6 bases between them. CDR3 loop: CAWSVRVYGYTF. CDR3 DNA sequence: TGTGCCTGGAGTGTACGGGTCTATGGCTACACCTTC.

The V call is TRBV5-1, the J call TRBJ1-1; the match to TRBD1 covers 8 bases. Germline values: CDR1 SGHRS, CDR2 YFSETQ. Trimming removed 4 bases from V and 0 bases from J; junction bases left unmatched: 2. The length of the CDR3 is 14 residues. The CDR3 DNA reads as TGCGCCAGCAGCCGGGACAGGATGAACACTGAAGCTTTCTTT. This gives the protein CASSRDRMNTEAFF.

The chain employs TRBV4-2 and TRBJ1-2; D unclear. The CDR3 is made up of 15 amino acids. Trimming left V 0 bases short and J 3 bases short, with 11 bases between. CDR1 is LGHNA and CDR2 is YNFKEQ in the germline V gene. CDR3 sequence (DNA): TGTGCCAGCAGCCAAGATACGGGTTCGGACTATGGCTACACCTTC. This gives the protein CASSQDTGSDYGYTF.

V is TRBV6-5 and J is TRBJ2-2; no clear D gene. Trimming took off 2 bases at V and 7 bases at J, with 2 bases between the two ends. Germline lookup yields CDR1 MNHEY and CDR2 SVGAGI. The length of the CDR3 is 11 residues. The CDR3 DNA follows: TGTGCCAGCAGTTACCACGGGGAGCTGTTTTTT. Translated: CASSYHGELFF.

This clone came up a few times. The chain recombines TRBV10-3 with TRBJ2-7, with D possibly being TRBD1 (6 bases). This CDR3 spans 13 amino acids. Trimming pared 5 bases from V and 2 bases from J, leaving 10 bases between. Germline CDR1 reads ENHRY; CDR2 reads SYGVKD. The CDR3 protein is CAISPQGPYEQYF. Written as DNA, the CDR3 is TGTGCCATCAGTCCACAGGGACCCTACGAGCAGTACTTC.